The present TCR beta chain was sequenced within a study of CD8 T cells in ankylosing spondylitis. General study findings and limits: Disease-associated clones were reportedly significantly overrepresented in matched ankylosing spondylitis synovial fluid. What seemed typical of ankylosing spondylitis blood was a TCR beta motif built from about eight highly homologous variants.

About this clonotype: What it binds is not known.

The germline V gene encodes CDR1 KGHSH and CDR2 LQKENI. The CDR3 has 16 residues. J gave up 0 bases and V 1 base, and 5 bases lay outside the gene matches. Each TCR beta library was made by quantitative 5'-RACE that incorporated molecular barcodes. MiXCR, applied by TCRdb to the 5' RACE reads, yields one record per CDR3 protein. The table lists hundreds of thousands of distinct CDR3 sequences, about 20% of them singletons. This sequence originates from a female donor with ankylosing spondylitis or in good health (not recorded which). The chain recombines TRBV18 with TRBJ2-5, with TRBD1 matching over 7 bases. Sequenced material: blood, either unsorted or a sorted T cell fraction (not recorded which). This CDR3 reads CASSPRQGSDQETQYF. The CDR3 DNA follows: TGTGCCAGCTCACCACGACAGGGAAGCGACCAAGAGACCCAGTACTTC.